This is a list of T cell receptor beta chains from one sample in a study of blood T cell repertoires in COVID-19. Using immunoSEQ multiplex PCR, the repertoire was profiled, and TCRdb retains in-frame clones only, with some absent. The sample consists of about 260,000 clones, 75% to 90% of them appearing once. Sequenced material: peripheral blood. The receptors derive from a woman in her 40s who had recovered from COVID-19. The CDR3 runs from the conserved cysteine through the conserved F or W. The order of the fields is J gene, D gene, V gene, CDR3 protein, CDR3 DNA. D genes are given only for firm matches.

TRBJ2-1 . TRBV10-2 CASSDERLLDEQFF TGCGCCAGCAGTGACGAGCGCCTGTTGGATGAGCAGTTCTTC
TRBJ2-1 TRBD2 TRBV5-1 CASSPGLAGGLYNEQFF TGCGCCAGCAGCCCCGGACTAGCGGGGGGGCTCTACAATGAGCAGTTCTTC
TRBJ2-5 . TRBV19 CASSIIDSQETQYF TGTGCCAGTAGTATAATTGACAGCCAAGAGACCCAGTACTTC
TRBJ1-4 . TRBV28 CASSLLAGKNEKLFF TGTGCCAGCAGTTTATTAGCGGGAAAGAATGAAAAACTGTTTTTT
TRBJ1-5 TRBD1 TRBV27 CASSSQGAQQPQHF TGTGCCAGCAGTTCCCAGGGGGCGCAGCAGCCCCAGCATTTT
TRBJ2-2 TRBD1 TRBV5-8 CASRSGQGYTGELFF TGTGCCAGCAGATCGGGACAGGGCTACACCGGGGAGCTGTTTTTT
TRBJ1-2 . TRBV9 CASSPNSNYGYTF TGTGCCAGCAGCCCTAATTCAAACTATGGCTACACCTTC
TRBJ2-6 TRBD2 TRBV19 CASRSRGAGANVLTF TGTGCCAGTAGATCGCGGGGGGCTGGGGCCAACGTCCTGACTTTC
TRBJ2-2 TRBD2 TRBV10-3 CAIKTGTSGGENTGELFF TGTGCCATCAAGACCGGGACTAGCGGGGGAGAGAACACCGGGGAGCTGTTTTTT
TRBJ1-3 . TRBV7-9 CASSSGYGNTIYF TGTGCCAGCAGCTCAGGGTACGGAAACACCATATATTTT
TRBJ1-2 . TRBV9 CASSPGDRIDYGYTF TGTGCCAGCAGCCCCGGAGACAGGATAGACTATGGCTACACCTTC
TRBJ1-3 . TRBV7-2 CASSSGLGNTIYF TGTGCCAGCAGCTCCGGGTTAGGAAACACCATATATTTT
TRBJ2-5 . TRBV6-6 CASSPLSAGETQYF TGTGCCAGCAGCCCCCTTTCCGCCGGGGAGACCCAGTACTTC
TRBJ1-6 . TRBV2 CASSVGGTYNSPLHF TGTGCCAGCAGTGTCGGGGGAACCTATAATTCACCCCTCCACTTT
TRBJ1-6 TRBD1 TRBV30 CARTTGQGSPLHF TGTGCCCGAACAACGGGACAGGGTTCACCCCTCCACTTT
TRBJ2-5 . TRBV6-5 CASSPGQPQETQYF TGTGCCAGCAGTCCAGGACAGCCCCAAGAGACCCAGTACTTC
TRBJ1-2 TRBD1 TRBV10-2 CASSEVTGGYGYTF TGCGCCAGCAGTGAGGTCACAGGGGGCTATGGCTACACCTTC
TRBJ1-4 . TRBV20-1 CSASGRGNEKLFF TGCAGTGCTAGTGGCAGGGGCAATGAAAAACTGTTTTTT
TRBJ2-2 . TRBV6-2/TRBV6-3 CASSQDWSNTGELFF TGTGCCAGCAGTCAGGACTGGTCGAACACCGGGGAGCTGTTTTTT
TRBJ2-7 . TRBV27 CASSLFQFPPYEQYF TGTGCCAGCAGTTTATTCCAGTTCCCCCCCTACGAGCAGTACTTC
TRBJ1-2 TRBD1 TRBV6-1 CASSDAPGTDTNYGYTF TGTGCCAGCAGTGACGCGCCCGGGACAGACACCAACTATGGCTACACCTTC
TRBJ2-7 . TRBV3-1/TRBV3-2 CASSLRTAIYEQYF TGTGCCAGCAGCCTCAGGACAGCGATCTACGAGCAGTACTTC